The clone carrying this T cell receptor (beta chain) was picked up one time. This sample is part of a study of CD8 T cells in Susac syndrome. When the RNA was reverse transcribed, random hexamers were used with an input of 0.5 to 1 ug. Across 54 Vbeta and 13 Jbeta, immunoSEQ multiplex PCR amplified TCR beta CDR3. Via MiXCR, TCRdb re-called the immunoSEQ multiplex PCR reads, giving one row per CDR3 protein. The table has tens of thousands of distinct CDR3 sequences, 95% to 97% seen once. This CDR3 is 14 amino acids long. Trimming pared 2 bases from V and 4 bases from J, leaving 8 bases between. Germline V CDR1 and CDR2: MNHEY, SMNVEV (reference sequence).

The chain carries TRBV27 and TRBJ1-4; perhaps TRBD1 as D (5 bases). What was sequenced was CD8+ T cells from PBMCs. The TCR was taken from a human donor with Susac syndrome. The CDR3 DNA reads as TGTGCCAGCAGTTTAGGGGGGAATAATGAAAAACTGTTTTTT. As protein: CASSLGGNNEKLFF.